This record looks at one T cell receptor beta chain sequence and its context. Antigen unknown. This entry is derived from a study of regulatory and conventional T cells in RAG deficiency. Study-level results: Control T-cell subsets had markedly higher Shannon entropy and lower Simpson indices than RAG-deficient patients.

Sequencing was performed with immunoSEQ multiplex PCR; in TCRdb, only in-frame clones are kept and a portion is missing. The profile shows about 3,300 clones, 85% to 95% of them singletons. This CDR3 comprises 14 residues. V lost 2 bases to trimming and J lost 1 base, with 8 bases between them. CDR1 is WSHSY and CDR2 is SAAADI in the germline V gene. Blood CD4+ CD25-high CD127-low regulatory T cells supplied the genomic DNA template. These same data were also listed under a study on regulatory T cells. Per that paper: Primers: 52 TRBV forward and 13 TRBJ reverse. Skewed V and J usage and few unique V-J pairs marked patient repertoires, most in Tregs.

J is TRBJ2-5 and V is TRBV10-2; D unresolved. The TCR comes from a human donor in good health. The sequenced material came from CD4+ Tregs sorted from blood. The CDR3: CASSEGFRQETQYF. CDR3 in DNA: TGCGCCAGCAGTGAGGGGTTCCGCCAAGAGACCCAGTACTTC.